The 23 T cell receptor beta chains below were found in one sample sequenced in a study of post-analysis software for immune sequencing data. Study observations and caveats: There were a handful of TRBV segments more frequent in patients than controls, and TRBV5-6, TRBV5-1 and TRBV20-1 were among them.

No antigen has been identified for these receptors. Libraries were made from TCR beta cDNA, and they carried unique molecular identifiers. TCRdb re-called the PCR reads with MiXCR, one entry per CDR3 protein. The sample holds 350,000 to 450,000 distinct CDR3 sequences, about a third seen once. Material for sequencing was blood. The receptors derive from a girl aged 5-17 years with multiple sclerosis.

The chain joins TRBV7-2 to TRBJ2-1, with TRBD1 as a possible D gene (5 bases). The CDR3 is made up of 13 amino acids. Trimming cost V 10 bases and J 5 bases, with 15 bases left between them. Germline CDR1 SGHTA, CDR2 FQGNSA. In nucleotides, the CDR3 is TGTGCCAATGGGAAACCCAGGGACAATGAGCAGTTCTTC. This codes for CANGKPRDNEQFF.

The chain is built from TRBV20-1 and TRBJ1-3; D gene unclear. This CDR3 region has 18 residues. V lost 4 bases and J 1 base, leaving 23 bases between the germline ends. The germline V gene has CDR1 DFQATT and CDR2 SNEGSKA (reference sequence). CDR3 DNA: TGCAGTGCTACCCATGACAAGTACCCTCTCCAATCTGGAAACACCATATATTTT. Translation: CSATHDKYPLQSGNTIYF.

This clonotype was counted only a few times. The chain joins TRBV6-6 to TRBJ2-5; D uncertain. CDR3 length: 15 amino acids. V was shortened by 0 bases and J by 5 bases, with 13 bases between the two germline ends. The germline V gene encodes CDR1 MNHNY and CDR2 SVGAGI (reference sequence). The CDR3 nucleotides are TGTGCCAGCAGTTACTCTACGTTTCGGGTGGAGACCCAGTACTTC. This sequence encodes CASSYSTFRVETQYF.

There are a few counts of this clonotype. This chain connects TRBV6-5 to TRBJ2-5; D gene ambiguous. The last part of the DNA fits TRBJ2-7 better; the J call may be wrong. The CDR3 runs 11 residues. Germline CDR1 MNHEY, CDR2 SVGAGI. CDR3 sequence (DNA): TGTGCCACCGCTCGAGTCTACGAGCAGTACTTC. Its translation is CATARVYEQYF.

The chain joins TRBV3-1 to TRBJ2-7, with 11 bases lining up with TRBD1. Trimming cost V 1 base and J 0 bases; bases outside gene matches: 2. Germline V CDR1 and CDR2: LGHDT, YNNKEL (reference sequence). The CDR3 runs to 16 residues. The CDR3 nucleotides read TGTGCCAGCAGCCAAGTGGGACAGGGGGTCTCCTACGAGCAGTACTTC. Protein: CASSQVGQGVSYEQYF.

This clonotype was seen a few times. V and J are TRBV12-3 or TRBV12-4 and TRBJ2-1; 12 nucleotides line up with TRBD2. The CDR3 extends over 15 amino acids. J was trimmed by 2 bases and V by 6 bases; bases with no gene match: 2. In nucleotides, the CDR3 is TGTGCCAGCAGGGCTAGCGGGGGGGCCTACAATGAGCAGTTCTTC. This gives the protein CASRASGGAYNEQFF.

This clonotype was observed a handful of times. The CDR3 sequence is CASSPTGGWDGYTF. In DNA, the CDR3 is TGTGCCAGCAGCCCGACAGGGGGCTGGGATGGCTACACCTTC. V gene TRBV27 combines with J gene TRBJ1-2; 10 bases agree with TRBD1. Trimming at V came to 6 bases and at J to 6 bases, leaving 7 bases not matched to a gene. The CDR3 contains 14 residues. Germline V gene lookup returns CDR1 MNHEY and CDR2 SMNVEV (reference sequence).

The V call is TRBV27, the J call TRBJ1-1, with D hard to call. The CDR3 loop spans 15 amino acids. V lost 7 bases and J lost 1, with 16 bases in between. Per germline, CDR1 MNHEY and CDR2 SMNVEV (reference sequence). CDR3 nucleotides: TGTGCCAGCACCTCTCGGGCGGGGAGGAACACTGAAGCTTTCTTT. Translating it yields CASTSRAGRNTEAFF.

This clonotype was counted only a few times. J is TRBJ1-1 and V is TRBV5-1, with unresolved D. Deletions cut 2 bases from V and 4 bases from J, with 12 bases between. The CDR3 extends over 14 amino acids. Germline CDR1 reads SGHRS; CDR2 reads YFSETQ. This chain's CDR3 is CASSLTTHSTEAFF. For the CDR3, the DNA is TGCGCCAGCAGCTTAACGACACACAGCACTGAAGCTTTCTTT. The full variable domain, completed using reference TRBV5-1 and TRBJ1-1, is KAGVTQTPRYLIKTRGQQVTLSCSPISGHRSVSWYQQTPGQGLQFLFEYFSETQRNKGNFPGRFSGRQFSNSRSEMNVSTLELGDSALYLCASSLTTHSTEAFFGQGTRLTVV.

The chain is built from TRBV11-1 and TRBJ2-1; D is tentatively TRBD1 or TRBD2 (6 bases each). In germline, CDR1 is SGHAT, CDR2 FQDESV (reference sequence). CDR3 length: 15 residues. Trimming removed 5 bases from V and 4 bases from J, with 15 bases in between. CDR3 sequence: CASSRDTGGYNEQFF. In nucleotides, the CDR3 is TGTGCCAGCAGCCGGGACACCGGGGGATACAATGAGCAGTTCTTC. Using reference TRBV11-1 and TRBJ2-1 for the parts outside the CDR3, the full variable domain is EAEVAQSPRYKITEKSQAVAFWCDPISGHATLYWYRQILGQGPELLVQFQDESVVDDSQLPKDRFSAERLKGVDSTLKIQPAELGDSAMYLCASSRDTGGYNEQFFGPGTRLTVL.

This clonotype was recorded a few times. This rearrangement joins TRBV10-3 to TRBJ2-1, with D perhaps matching TRBD1 (6 bases). Germline CDR1 ENHRY, CDR2 SYGVKD. The CDR3 covers 13 residues. V lost 6 bases, J lost 6 bases, and 12 bases lay in between. CDR3 loop: CAIRGPQGNEQFF. DNA of the CDR3: TGTGCCATCAGGGGACCACAGGGCAATGAGCAGTTCTTC.

The rearrangement links TRBV20-1 to TRBJ1-1; 7 positions agree with TRBD1. J gave up 0 bases and V 3 bases, and 16 bases lay outside the gene matches. CDR3 size: 18 residues. CDR1 is DFQATT, CDR2 SNEGSKA, per germline (reference sequence). The CDR3 DNA reads as TGCAGTGCTAGTACATCGCGGACAGGCCCTCTCATGAACACTGAAGCTTTCTTT. Amino acids: CSASTSRTGPLMNTEAFF.

J is TRBJ2-4 and V is TRBV7-2; weak D call: TRBD2 (6 bases). The tail of the sequence fits TRBJ2-7 better, so the J call may be wrong. Per germline, CDR1 SGHTA and CDR2 FQGNSA. This CDR3 comprises 14 residues. CDR3 loop: CASSLEGTYYEQYF. The CDR3 bases are TGTGCCAGCAGCTTAGAAGGGACTTACTACGAGCAGTACTTC.

V usage is TRBV6-6 and J usage is TRBJ2-3; 9 bases align to TRBD2. The length of the CDR3 is 16 residues. V lost 7 bases, J lost 2 bases, and 10 bases stayed unmatched. In germline, CDR1 is MNHNY, CDR2 SVGAGI (reference sequence). CDR3 loop: CASKFSASGATDTQYF. The CDR3 DNA follows: TGTGCCAGCAAATTCTCCGCTAGCGGGGCCACAGATACGCAGTATTTT.

The chain couples TRBV20-1 to TRBJ2-6; D is ambiguous. From germline, CDR1 is DFQATT and CDR2 SNEGSKA (reference sequence). Trimming left V 6 bases short and J 2 bases short, with 11 bases between. CDR3 length: 14 residues. CDR3 sequence reads: CSALSVTGANVLTF. Written as DNA, the CDR3 is TGCAGTGCCCTCAGCGTTACTGGGGCCAACGTCCTGACTTTC.

This sequence joins TRBV10-3 and TRBJ2-1; 9 nucleotides match TRBD2. The CDR3 contains 15 residues. Germline V gene lookup returns CDR1 ENHRY and CDR2 SYGVKD. The trim removed 3 bases at V and 8 bases at J, leaving 8 bases unmatched. The CDR3 loop is CAISEPGGGEHEQFF. Here the CDR3 DNA reads TGTGCCATCAGTGAACCGGGCGGGGGGGAGCATGAGCAGTTCTTC.

This clonotype has only a few counts. V gene TRBV6-2 or TRBV6-3 combines with J gene TRBJ1-2; D might be TRBD1 (6 bases). The CDR3 runs to 14 residues. The germline V gene encodes CDR1 MNHEY and CDR2 SVGEGT. V shed 6 bases and J shed 2 bases, with 13 bases lying between them. This chain's CDR3 is CASSLGQSNYGYTF. The DNA of the CDR3 is TGTGCCAGCAGCCTAGGACAGTCCAACTATGGCTACACCTTC.

The rearrangement uses TRBV7-3 and TRBJ2-1, with TRBD2 as a possible D gene (7 bases). The V gene lost 5 bases and the J gene lost 7 bases, with 18 bases spanning the gap. The CDR3 consists of 15 residues. CDR1 is SGHTA, CDR2 FQGTGA, per germline. The CDR3 loop reads CASSVEGGFGNEQFF. Written as DNA, the CDR3 is TGTGCCAGCAGCGTTGAGGGGGGGTTTGGAAATGAGCAGTTCTTC.

The chain combines TRBV7-2 with TRBJ2-1; TRBD1 agrees at 11 bases. The CDR3 is 17 residues long. J was trimmed by 10 bases and V by 5 bases; bases with no gene match: 16. Germline V gene lookup returns CDR1 SGHTA and CDR2 FQGNSA. The CDR3 region has the DNA TGTGCCAGCAGCCCAGGACAGGGGGCCATTCTATTAAACGAGCAGTTCTTC. Translating it yields CASSPGQGAILLNEQFF.

The rearrangement uses TRBV5-1 and TRBJ2-3; tentative D call: TRBD1 (5 bases). V was shortened by 5 bases and J by 4 bases, with 11 bases between the two germline ends. This CDR3 contains 13 residues. Germline V CDR1 and CDR2: SGHRS, YFSETQ. CDR3 sequence (DNA): TGCGCCAGCAGAGGGGTTGGCGCAGATACGCAGTATTTT. Protein product: CASRGVGADTQYF. The variable domain in full, completed from reference TRBV5-1 and TRBJ2-3, reads KAGVTQTPRYLIKTRGQQVTLSCSPISGHRSVSWYQQTPGQGLQFLFEYFSETQRNKGNFPGRFSGRQFSNSRSEMNVSTLELGDSALYLCASRGVGADTQYFGPGTRLTVL.

V gene TRBV6-5 combines with J gene TRBJ1-2; 10 bases fit TRBD1. J lost 1 base, V lost 7 bases, and 9 bases had no gene match. The CDR3 spans 16 residues. The germline V gene has CDR1 MNHEY and CDR2 SVGAGI. CDR3 DNA sequence: TGTGCCAGCAAACGGGACAGGGGTTACGTTAACTATGGCTACACCTTC. Translating it yields CASKRDRGYVNYGYTF.

This clonotype showed up many times. The genes are TRBV6-5 and TRBJ2-7; 10 bases align to TRBD2. V was clipped by 5 bases and J by 0 bases; unmatched bases: 7. This CDR3 region has 16 residues. Looked up from germline, CDR1 is MNHEY and CDR2 is SVGAGI. This CDR3 reads CASSMTAGGNSYEQYF. The CDR3 bases are TGTGCCAGCAGTATGACAGCGGGGGGGAACTCCTACGAGCAGTACTTC.

The chain links TRBV6-5 to TRBJ2-5; TRBD2 aligns across 9 bases. J lost 1 base, V lost 2 bases, and 5 bases had no gene match. This CDR3 is 16 amino acids long. The germline V gene has CDR1 MNHEY and CDR2 SVGAGI. The DNA for the CDR3 is TGTGCCAGCAGTTACGAGAGCGGGGGGATCCAAGAGACCCAGTACTTC. It specifies CASSYESGGIQETQYF.